This is a list of T cell receptor beta chains from one sample in a study of cytomegalovirus exposure and HLA in healthy donors. Method: immunoSEQ multiplex PCR; TCRdb's copy keeps in-frame clones and lacks some. The data contain 77,000 or so clones, approximately 82% of them singletons. The sequenced sample consisted of PBMCs. The receptors stem from a man between 65 and 85 years old in good health and CMV-seropositive. CDR3s include the opening cysteine and the closing phenylalanine or tryptophan. Fields, in order: V gene, CDR3 length, D gene, clone size, J gene, CDR3 protein, CDR3 DNA. The D gene is left open where the match is weak. A row's size may be missing; if present it is once, few, many or a size class.

TRBV4-1	18	TRBD2	.	TRBJ2-2	CASSQGRVAGGNTGELFF	TGCGCCAGCAGCCAAGGGCGGGTAGCGGGGGGCAACACCGGGGAGCTGTTTTTT
TRBV5-6	14	.	.	TRBJ1-2	CASTAPGSPPGYTF	TGTGCCAGCACCGCTCCGGGATCCCCTCCTGGCTACACCTTC
TRBV19	14	.	few	TRBJ2-7	CATKPGTSSYEQYF	TGTGCCACCAAACCCGGGACATCCTCCTACGAGCAGTACTTC
TRBV19	15	TRBD1	.	TRBJ2-7	CASSILGTGSYEQYF	TGTGCCAGTAGTATCCTGGGGACAGGGTCCTACGAGCAGTACTTC
TRBV19	15	.	.	TRBJ1-6	CASSITAGQNSPLHF	TGTGCCAGTAGTATTACTGCAGGGCAGAATTCACCCCTCCACTTT
TRBV7-7	14	TRBD1	.	TRBJ2-3	CASSLGQGLDTQYF	TGTGCTAGCAGCTTAGGACAGGGGTTAGATACGCAGTATTTT
TRBV6-5	16	TRBD2	.	TRBJ2-7	CASSYTRLALGYEQYF	TGTGCCAGCAGTTACACCCGACTAGCGTTAGGCTACGAGCAGTACTTC
TRBV5-4	15	.	.	TRBJ2-5	CASSRGLTTQETQYF	TGTGCCAGCAGCAGAGGACTAACCACTCAAGAGACCCAGTACTTC
TRBV7-2	15	.	.	TRBJ1-4	CASSPLGGTNEKLFF	TGTGCCAGCAGCCCGCTGGGGGGGACTAATGAAAAACTGTTTTTT
TRBV5-1	13	.	.	TRBJ2-7	CASSSLASYEQYF	TGCGCCAGCAGCTCCCTGGCCTCCTACGAGCAGTACTTC
TRBV19	14	TRBD2	.	TRBJ2-5	CASSPGTNQETQYF	TGTGCCAGTAGCCCCGGGACTAACCAAGAGACCCAGTACTTC
TRBV5-1	16	TRBD1	.	TRBJ2-1	CASSSTPGTGYNEQFF	TGCGCCAGCAGCTCCACTCCCGGGACAGGGTACAATGAGCAGTTCTTC
TRBV6-1	14	TRBD1	few	TRBJ1-2	CASNRQGVDYGYTF	TGTGCCAGCAACAGACAGGGGGTTGACTATGGCTACACCTTC
TRBV18	13	.	.	TRBJ1-1	CATKSIENTEAFF	TGTGCCACTAAATCTATAGAGAACACTGAAGCTTTCTTT
TRBV7-2	12	.	.	TRBJ1-2	CASSQTNYGYTF	TGTGCCAGCAGCCAAACTAACTATGGCTACACCTTC
TRBV2	15	.	.	TRBJ1-2	CASSEGQGIRYGYTF	TGTGCCAGCAGTGAAGGGCAGGGAATCCGTTATGGCTACACCTTC
TRBV7-9	14	.	.	TRBJ1-2	CASSPQEHAGGYTF	TGTGCCAGCAGCCCACAGGAACACGCGGGGGGCTACACCTTC
TRBV29-1	14	TRBD1	.	TRBJ1-5	CSVGGQGRNQPQHF	TGCAGCGTTGGTGGACAGGGGCGGAATCAGCCCCAGCATTTT
TRBV18	14	TRBD1	.	TRBJ1-2	CASSPGDSNYGYTF	TGTGCCAGCTCACCAGGGGACAGTAACTATGGCTACACCTTC
TRBV6-5	15	TRBD1	.	TRBJ2-2	CASSSETGPRGELFF	TGTGCCAGCAGTTCGGAGACAGGGCCGCGCGGGGAGCTGTTTTTT
TRBV19	12	.	.	TRBJ1-2	CASSIVDNLVTF	TGTGCCAGTAGTATAGTGGACAATCTCGTCACCTTC
TRBV19	14	TRBD1	few	TRBJ1-2	CASSTDRGNYGYTF	TGTGCCAGTAGTACAGACAGGGGGAACTATGGCTACACCTTC
TRBV6-5	15	TRBD1	.	TRBJ1-5	CASTRDSGSNQPQHF	TGTGCCAGCACCCGGGACAGCGGGAGCAATCAGCCCCAGCATTTT
TRBV28	15	.	.	TRBJ1-3	CASRPDSGAGNTIYF	TGTGCCAGCAGACCCGACAGTGGGGCAGGAAACACCATATATTTT
TRBV4-3	13	.	.	TRBJ1-4	CASSPGNGEKLFF	TGCGCCAGCAGCCCTGGCAATGGTGAAAAACTGTTTTTT
TRBV19	14	TRBD1	.	TRBJ1-4	CASSRGQGNEKLFF	TGTGCCAGTAGTCGGGGACAGGGAAATGAAAAACTGTTTTTT
TRBV27	14	.	.	TRBJ2-7	CASSLWGRGDEQYF	TGTGCCAGCAGTTTATGGGGCAGGGGTGACGAGCAGTACTTC
TRBV2	12	.	.	TRBJ2-1	CASRDDSGGKFF	TGTGCCAGCAGGGATGATTCGGGGGGCAAGTTCTTC
TRBV6-6	14	TRBD1	.	TRBJ1-2	CASSYRDRFYGYTF	TGTGCCAGCAGTTACCGGGACAGGTTTTATGGCTACACCTTC
TRBV5-1	16	TRBD1	.	TRBJ1-2	CASSLAGDRPRYGYTF	TGCGCCAGCAGCTTGGCAGGGGACAGGCCAAGGTATGGCTACACCTTC
TRBV5-1	15	.	.	TRBJ2-3	CASQLGAGLVDTQYF	TGCGCCAGCCAGCTCGGGGCGGGGTTGGTTGATACGCAGTATTTT
TRBV18	15	TRBD1	.	TRBJ2-1	CASSRGTGDYNEQFF	TGTGCCAGCTCACGTGGGACAGGGGACTACAATGAGCAGTTCTTC
TRBV10-3	15	TRBD1	few	TRBJ1-1	CAISDPDRENTEAFF	TGTGCCATCAGTGACCCGGACAGGGAGAACACTGAAGCTTTCTTT
TRBV7-2	14	.	.	TRBJ2-5	CASSSTNYQETQYF	TGTGCCAGCAGCTCAACTAACTACCAAGAGACCCAGTACTTC
TRBV19	13	.	.	TRBJ2-7	CASSIQTPYEQYF	TGTGCCAGTAGCATCCAAACACCGTACGAGCAGTACTTC
TRBV4-1	15	TRBD1	once	TRBJ2-2	CASTMGQGSAGELFF	TGCGCCAGCACCATGGGACAGGGGAGCGCCGGGGAGCTGTTTTTT
TRBV18	15	TRBD1	few	TRBJ1-4	CASSSSDRAREKLFF	TGTGCCAGCTCATCATCGGACAGGGCGAGGGAAAAACTGTTTTTT
TRBV7-8	15	.	.	TRBJ1-1	CASSLVTAMNTEAFF	TGTGCCAGCAGCTTAGTGACAGCTATGAACACTGAAGCTTTCTTT
TRBV28	15	TRBD1	.	TRBJ2-7	CASSFETGGVYEQYF	TGTGCCAGCAGTTTTGAAACAGGGGGCGTTTACGAGCAGTACTTC
TRBV7-3	15	TRBD2	once	TRBJ2-5	CASSPRPAGRETQYF	TGTGCCAGCAGCCCGAGGCCAGCGGGAAGGGAGACCCAGTACTTC
TRBV9	14	TRBD2	.	TRBJ2-7	CASSGGVGEGEQYF	TGTGCCAGCAGCGGAGGGGTAGGGGAGGGGGAGCAGTACTTC
TRBV21-1	19	.	.	TRBJ2-7	CASSKGTGLAGGSSYEQYF	TGTGCCAGCAGCAAAGGAACGGGACTAGCGGGAGGCAGCTCCTACGAGCAGTACTTC
TRBV5-4	16	.	.	TRBJ2-5	CASSLGAGLGEETQYF	TGTGCCAGCAGCTTGGGTGCGGGGTTGGGGGAAGAGACCCAGTACTTC
TRBV7-2	12	.	.	TRBJ2-4	CASSFPGNIQYF	TGTGCCAGCAGCTTTCCGGGGAACATTCAGTACTTC
TRBV29-1	14	TRBD1	.	TRBJ2-3	CSARDRGLSDTQYF	TGCAGCGCCAGGGACAGGGGGCTTTCAGATACGCAGTATTTT
TRBV28	14	TRBD1	.	TRBJ1-5	CASSLDRADQPQHF	TGTGCCAGCAGTTTGGACAGGGCCGATCAGCCCCAGCATTTT
TRBV18	15	.	few	TRBJ1-1	CASSPPAGRDTEAFF	TGTGCCAGCTCACCACCGGCCGGGCGGGACACTGAAGCTTTCTTT
TRBV7-9	14	.	.	TRBJ2-1	CASSLLGGNNEQFF	TGTGCCAGCAGCTTACTGGGCGGGAACAATGAGCAGTTCTTC
TRBV7-9	14	.	.	TRBJ1-2	CASSLGLPGYGYTF	TGTGCCAGCAGCTTAGGGCTTCCGGGCTATGGCTACACCTTC
TRBV6-5	13	.	.	TRBJ2-2	CASAGLYTGELFF	TGTGCCAGCGCTGGACTTTACACCGGGGAGCTGTTTTTT
TRBV6-1	15	.	.	TRBJ2-7	CASSEWGSLGYEQYF	TGTGCCAGCAGTGAATGGGGCAGTCTAGGCTACGAGCAGTACTTC
TRBV19	16	.	.	TRBJ1-5	CASSLLGQGGNQPQHF	TGTGCCAGTAGTCTTTTGGGGCAGGGTGGCAATCAGCCCCAGCATTTT